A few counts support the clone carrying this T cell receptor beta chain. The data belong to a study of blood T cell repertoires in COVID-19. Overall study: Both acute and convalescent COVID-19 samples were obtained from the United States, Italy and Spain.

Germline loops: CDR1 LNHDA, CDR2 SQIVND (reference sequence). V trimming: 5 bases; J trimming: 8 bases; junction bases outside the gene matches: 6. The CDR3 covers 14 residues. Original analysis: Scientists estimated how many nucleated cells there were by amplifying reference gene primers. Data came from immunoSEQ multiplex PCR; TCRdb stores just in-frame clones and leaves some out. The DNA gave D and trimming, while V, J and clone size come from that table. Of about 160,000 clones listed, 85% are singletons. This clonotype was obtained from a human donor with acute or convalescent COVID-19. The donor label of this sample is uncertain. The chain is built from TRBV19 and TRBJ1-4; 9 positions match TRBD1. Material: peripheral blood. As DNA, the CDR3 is TGTGCCAGTAGTCAGGACAGGGGACGCGAAAAACTGTTTTTT. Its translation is CASSQDRGREKLFF.